The 30 T cell receptor beta chains reported below all come from one sample, sequenced in a study of cytomegalovirus exposure and HLA in healthy donors. The table came from immunoSEQ multiplex PCR; TCRdb's copy has only in-frame clones and leaves some out. Counted here are under 200,000 clones, roughly nine tenths occurring once; the ten biggest clones make up 3% to 3.5%. The source material was PBMCs. These receptors were collected from a woman younger than 30 in good health and CMV-seropositive.

The chain recombines TRBV18 with TRBJ2-7; 8 bases align to TRBD2. This CDR3 contains 14 residues. Germline V gene sequence: CDR1 KGHSH, CDR2 LQKENI. With 3 bases clipped from V and 6 bases from J, the junction kept 7 bases outside the gene matches. CDR3 loop: CASSPGGGWLEQYF. In DNA form, the CDR3 reads TGTGCCAGCTCACCGGGCGGGGGGTGGCTCGAGCAGTACTTC.

The rearrangement links TRBV9 to TRBJ2-3; 8 positions match TRBD1. CDR1 and CDR2 from the germline V gene are SGDLS and YYNGEE. CDR3 length: 14 residues. With 4 bases clipped from V and 4 bases from J, the junction kept 5 bases outside the gene matches. Written as DNA, the CDR3 is TGTGCCAGCAGCTCCCGGACAGGGCCAGATACGCAGTATTTT. It is translated as CASSSRTGPDTQYF. The full variable domain, in which reference TRBV9 and TRBJ2-3 provide the parts outside the CDR3, is DSGVTQTPKHLITATGQRVTLRCSPRSGDLSVYWYQQSLDQGLQFLIQYYNGEERAKGNILERFSAQQFPDLHSELNLSSLELGDSALYFCASSSRTGPDTQYFGPGTRLTVL.

V and J are TRBV4-3 and TRBJ2-7; the match to TRBD1 covers 7 bases. Germline V gene sequence: CDR1 LGHNA, CDR2 YSLEER. The J segment lost 3 bases and the V segment lost 0 bases, leaving 5 bases of the junction unmatched. This CDR3 has 15 residues. In DNA, the CDR3 is TGCGCCAGCAGCCAAGAAATACAGGGGATCTACGAGCAGTACTTC. Its translation: CASSQEIQGIYEQYF.

The chain employs TRBV4-1 and TRBJ1-5; 8 nucleotides match TRBD1. The CDR3 runs to 17 residues. CDR1 and CDR2 (germline): MGHRA, YSYEKL. With 6 bases clipped from V and 6 bases from J, the junction kept 16 bases outside the gene matches. The DNA of the CDR3 is TGCGCCAGCAGTCGGGGGGACAGGCCGGTAGGTAGTCAGCCCCAGCATTTT. It is translated as CASSRGDRPVGSQPQHF.

This clone was observed a single time. The chain recombines TRBV4-1 with TRBJ2-7; maybe TRBD1 (5 bases). Per the germline V gene, CDR1 is MGHRA and CDR2 is YSYEKL. This CDR3 has 15 residues. Trimming removed 1 base from V and 5 bases from J, with 15 bases in between. The CDR3 bases are TGCGCCAGCAGCCAAGGGGCAGGGTTACGAAACGAGCAGTACTTC. Protein sequence: CASSQGAGLRNEQYF.

The genes are TRBV6-5 and TRBJ2-7; weak D call: TRBD1 (6 bases). Germline V CDR1 and CDR2: MNHEY, SVGAGI. The CDR3 loop spans 16 amino acids. Trimming removed 0 bases at V and 2 bases at J, with 14 bases between. CDR3 in amino acids: CASSYSATGSTYEQYF. The CDR3 bases are TGTGCCAGCAGTTACTCCGCCACAGGGTCGACCTACGAGCAGTACTTC.

This clone was seen just once. The chain links TRBV19 to TRBJ2-7; TRBD1 matches 10 bases. V lost 3 bases to trimming and J lost 2 bases; unmatched junction nucleotides: 4. CDR1 LNHDA and CDR2 SQIVND come from the germline V gene (reference sequence). The CDR3 extends over 15 amino acids. The DNA for the CDR3 is TGTGCCAGTAGTATGGCCGGGACAGGGGCCTACGAGCAGTACTTC. Amino acid sequence: CASSMAGTGAYEQYF. Based on the CDR3 plus reference TRBV19 and TRBJ2-7, the full variable domain is DGGITQSPKYLFRKEGQNVTLSCEQNLNHDAMYWYRQDPGQGLRLIYYSQIVNDFQKGDIAEGYSVSREKKESFPLTVTSAQKNPTAFYLCASSMAGTGAYEQYFGPGTRLTVT.

The chain has TRBV5-1 and TRBJ1-2, with TRBD1 matching over 8 bases. The germline CDR1 and CDR2 sequences are SGHRS and YFSETQ. Trimming at V came to 3 bases and at J to 5 bases, leaving 3 bases not matched to a gene. The CDR3 spans 13 residues. CDR3 in DNA: TGCGCCAGCAGCTCCGGACAGGGATATGGCTACACCTTC. This gives the protein CASSSGQGYGYTF. The whole variable domain, filled in from reference TRBV5-1 and TRBJ1-2, reads KAGVTQTPRYLIKTRGQQVTLSCSPISGHRSVSWYQQTPGQGLQFLFEYFSETQRNKGNFPGRFSGRQFSNSRSEMNVSTLELGDSALYLCASSSGQGYGYTFGSGTRLTVV.

The V gene is TRBV14, the J gene TRBJ2-3; no clear D gene. The CDR3 consists of 14 residues. CDR1 and CDR2 from the germline V gene are SGHDN and FVKESK. Trimming shortened V by 0 bases and J by 2 bases, and 6 bases separated the two germline ends. The CDR3 coding sequence is TGTGCCAGCAGCCAAGAACAGTTCACAGATACGCAGTATTTT. Protein sequence: CASSQEQFTDTQYF.

The chain is built from TRBV13 and TRBJ2-1, with 7 nucleotides matching TRBD2. Germline V gives CDR1 PRHDT, CDR2 FYEKMQ (reference sequence). This CDR3 comprises 15 residues. V shed 4 bases, J shed 2 bases, and the junction held 5 bases outside the gene matches. This CDR3 is CASSSGLGPYNEQFF. DNA of the CDR3: TGTGCCAGCAGCTCAGGACTAGGTCCCTACAATGAGCAGTTCTTC.

This clone was counted a single time. J is TRBJ2-3 and V is TRBV13, with 10 bases fitting TRBD2. The germline CDR1 and CDR2 sequences are PRHDT and FYEKMQ (reference sequence). This CDR3 has 15 amino acids. V lost 5 bases and J lost 7; bases outside the gene matches: 9. The CDR3 DNA reads as TGTGCCAGCAGCCAACGCGGACTAGCGGAAAATACGCAGTATTTT. This encodes CASSQRGLAENTQYF. The whole variable domain, filled in from reference TRBV13 and TRBJ2-3, reads AAGVIQSPRHLIKEKRETATLKCYPIPRHDTVYWYQQGPGQDPQFLISFYEKMQSDKGSIPDRFSAQQFSDYHSELNMSSLELGDSALYFCASSQRGLAENTQYFGPGTRLTVL.

The chain links TRBV10-3 to TRBJ1-2; possible D gene TRBD1, 6 bases. The V end lost 7 bases, the J end lost 8 bases, and 20 bases lay between the germline ends. CDR1 and CDR2 from the germline V gene are ENHRY and SYGVKD. The CDR3 has 14 residues. DNA of the CDR3: TGTGCCATCAACGACGGAACAGGGAAGTACGGCTACACCTTC. Residues: CAINDGTGKYGYTF.

V and J are TRBV7-9 and TRBJ2-1; 14 nucleotides match TRBD2. The V segment lost 4 bases and the J segment 7 bases; nucleotides outside the gene matches: 9. The CDR3 runs 17 residues. Germline V lookup: CDR1 SEHNR, CDR2 FQNEAQ (reference sequence). CDR3 coding DNA: TGTGCCAGCAGCTACGGAACCGGGACTAGCGGGGGTAATGAGCAGTTCTTC. Its translation is CASSYGTGTSGGNEQFF.

The V gene is TRBV21-1, the J gene TRBJ2-7; the table's TRBD1 call for D was not verified on the DNA. TRBV21-1 constitutes a pseudogene. The CDR3 runs to 15 residues. CDR3 region: CASYKKDRGPYEQYF. CDR3 sequence (DNA): TGTGCCAGCTACAAAAAGGACAGGGGTCCCTACGAGCAGTACTTC.

The chain has TRBV4-1 and TRBJ1-1, with 8 bases that match TRBD1. Germline-derived CDR1 and CDR2 are MGHRA and YSYEKL. This CDR3 has 16 amino acids. V trimming: 3 bases; J trimming: 0 bases; junction bases outside the gene matches: 6. CDR3 loop: CASSHLGTGLNTEAFF. In nucleotides, the CDR3 is TGCGCCAGCAGCCATCTGGGGACAGGACTGAACACTGAAGCTTTCTTT.

This clone was seen a handful of times. This chain connects TRBV5-6 to TRBJ1-3; weak D call: TRBD1 (6 bases). V shed 0 bases and J shed 3 bases, with 13 bases lying between them. In germline, CDR1 is SGHDT, CDR2 YYEEEE. The CDR3 length is 16 residues. The CDR3 DNA sequence: TGTGCCAGCAGCTTGGAATCGATCAGGGGTGGAAACACCATATATTTT. The encoded protein is CASSLESIRGGNTIYF.

V usage is TRBV18 and J usage is TRBJ2-5, with D perhaps matching TRBD2 (6 bases). This CDR3 has 13 amino acids. CDR1 is KGHSH, CDR2 LQKENI, per germline. Deletions cut 2 bases from V and 5 bases from J, with 9 bases between. The CDR3 here is CASSPWGGETQYF. The DNA for the CDR3 is TGTGCCAGCTCACCATGGGGAGGTGAGACCCAGTACTTC.

The V call is TRBV27, the J call TRBJ2-2; D is possibly TRBD2 (5 bases). Germline V gene lookup returns CDR1 MNHEY and CDR2 SMNVEV (reference sequence). This CDR3 has 15 amino acids. V gave up 3 bases and J gave up 5 bases, with 13 bases separating them. CDR3 sequence: CASSLTATGTGELFF. The CDR3 region has the DNA TGTGCCAGCAGTTTGACTGCCACGGGGACCGGGGAGCTGTTTTTT.

This clone was seen just once. The chain carries TRBV7-9 and TRBJ2-1; 10 positions agree with TRBD2. V dropped 4 bases and J dropped 6; count of bases not matched to a gene: 12. The CDR3 sequence is 17 residues long. CDR1 SEHNR and CDR2 FQNEAQ come from the germline V gene (reference sequence). In DNA form, the CDR3 reads TGTGCCAGCAGCTCAATCCCCCTAGCGGGAGCCGGCAATGAGCAGTTCTTC. It specifies CASSSIPLAGAGNEQFF.

V gene TRBV7-8 combines with J gene TRBJ2-7, with 8 bases matching TRBD1. Looked up from germline, CDR1 is SGHVS and CDR2 is FQNEAQ. This CDR3 contains 16 residues. V was pared by 5 bases and J by 2 bases, with 11 bases of the junction left unmatched. CDR3 sequence reads: CASSTFDRGVPYEQYF. CDR3 nucleotides: TGTGCCAGCAGCACCTTCGACAGGGGAGTCCCCTACGAGCAGTACTTC.

The table lists this clone with a count of one. This chain uses TRBV7-8 with TRBJ2-2; D possibly corresponds to TRBD1 (6 bases). Germline assignment: CDR1 SGHVS and CDR2 FQNEAQ. The CDR3 length is 18 residues. Trimming left V 5 bases short and J 3 bases short, with 22 bases between. In nucleotides, the CDR3 is TGTGCCAGCAGCCCGAACCGGGACACCTCGCGAGACACCGGGGAGCTGTTTTTT. Amino acid sequence: CASSPNRDTSRDTGELFF. Complete variable domain (other parts from reference TRBV7-8 and TRBJ2-2): GAGVSQSPRYKVAKRGQDVALRCDPISGHVSLFWYQQALGQGPEFLTYFQNEAQLDKSGLPSDRFFAERPEGSVSTLKIQRTQQEDSAVYLCASSPNRDTSRDTGELFFGEGSRLTVL.

The genes are TRBV5-1 and TRBJ2-3; 14 bases fit TRBD2. CDR1 and CDR2 from the germline V gene are SGHRS and YFSETQ. The J segment lost 6 bases and the V segment lost 2 bases, leaving 5 bases of the junction unmatched. This CDR3 contains 16 residues. The DNA for the CDR3 is TGCGCCAGCAGCTTCCCGGGACTAGCGGGAGCGGATACGCAGTATTTT. Amino acid sequence: CASSFPGLAGADTQYF.

The genes are TRBV18 and TRBJ1-5, with TRBD1 matching 9 bases. The CDR3 consists of 16 residues. After removal of 2 bases from V and 5 bases from J, the junction contained 7 bases not matched to a gene. The germline V gene encodes CDR1 KGHSH and CDR2 LQKENI. The chain's CDR3 is CASSPGDREPYQPQHF. The CDR3 DNA follows: TGTGCCAGCTCACCAGGGGACAGGGAACCCTATCAGCCCCAGCATTTT.

The gene calls are TRBV5-1 and TRBJ2-1; TRBD2 agrees at 12 bases. CDR1 and CDR2 (germline): SGHRS, YFSETQ. Trimming took 0 bases from V and 7 from J; bases not matched to a gene: 11. This CDR3 is 18 amino acids long. The CDR3 loop is CASSLAASGGAGRNEQFF. The CDR3 region has the DNA TGCGCCAGCAGCTTGGCCGCTAGCGGGGGGGCCGGGAGGAATGAGCAGTTCTTC.

The gene calls are TRBV7-6 and TRBJ2-1; 10 bases align to TRBD1. The germline gives CDR1 SGHVS, CDR2 FNYEAQ. The CDR3 totals 14 residues. The V and J ends lost 4 bases and 6 bases, in that order; junction bases with no gene match: 3. The CDR3 protein is CASSWTGGINEQFF. Written as DNA, the CDR3 is TGTGCCAGCAGCTGGACAGGGGGGATCAATGAGCAGTTCTTC.

This clone turned up a few times. This sequence joins TRBV4-2 and TRBJ2-4; D remains unclear. The CDR3 contains 16 residues. Germline values: CDR1 LGHNA, CDR2 YNFKEQ. Trimming took 0 bases from V and 0 from J, leaving 9 bases between them. CDR3 DNA: TGTGCCAGCAGCCAAGAAGGAGCAATAGCCAAAAACATTCAGTACTTC. This encodes CASSQEGAIAKNIQYF.

J is TRBJ2-3 and V is TRBV28; 8 nucleotides match TRBD2. CDR3 size: 16 residues. Germline CDR1 is MDHEN and CDR2 is SYDVKM. Germline trimming cut 6 bases from V and 3 bases from J; bases unmatched to any gene: 11. The CDR3 nucleotides are TGTGCCAGCAGGCGTATAGCGGGACTGGGTACAGATACGCAGTATTTT. Protein sequence: CASRRIAGLGTDTQYF.

J is TRBJ1-5 and V is TRBV7-9; 11 bases align to TRBD1. V shed 4 bases and J 4 bases; nucleotides not matched to a gene: 6. This CDR3 has 16 residues. Germline V gene sequence: CDR1 SEHNR, CDR2 FQNEAQ (reference sequence). Here the CDR3 reads CASSSGQGARNQPQHF. Here the CDR3 DNA reads TGTGCCAGCAGCTCCGGACAGGGGGCGCGTAATCAGCCCCAGCATTTT.

This sequence joins TRBV7-9 and TRBJ1-5, with a possible D match to TRBD1 (5 bases). V shed 6 bases and J shed 4 bases, with 13 bases lying between them. The germline CDR1 and CDR2 sequences are SEHNR and FQNEAQ (reference sequence). CDR3 size: 14 residues. Written as DNA, the CDR3 is TGTGCCAGCAGTCGGGACTTTCCGAATCAGCCCCAGCATTTT. Its translation is CASSRDFPNQPQHF.

This chain connects TRBV4-1 to TRBJ2-3, with TRBD2 identical over 8 bases. The CDR3 has 17 amino acids. The V gene's germline CDR1 is MGHRA and CDR2 YSYEKL. Losses at the gene ends were 1 base for V and 2 bases for J; bases not matched to a gene: 8. The DNA for the CDR3 is TGCGCCAGCAGCCAAGGAGCAAGCGGGGGTGACACAGATACGCAGTATTTT. As protein: CASSQGASGGDTDTQYF.